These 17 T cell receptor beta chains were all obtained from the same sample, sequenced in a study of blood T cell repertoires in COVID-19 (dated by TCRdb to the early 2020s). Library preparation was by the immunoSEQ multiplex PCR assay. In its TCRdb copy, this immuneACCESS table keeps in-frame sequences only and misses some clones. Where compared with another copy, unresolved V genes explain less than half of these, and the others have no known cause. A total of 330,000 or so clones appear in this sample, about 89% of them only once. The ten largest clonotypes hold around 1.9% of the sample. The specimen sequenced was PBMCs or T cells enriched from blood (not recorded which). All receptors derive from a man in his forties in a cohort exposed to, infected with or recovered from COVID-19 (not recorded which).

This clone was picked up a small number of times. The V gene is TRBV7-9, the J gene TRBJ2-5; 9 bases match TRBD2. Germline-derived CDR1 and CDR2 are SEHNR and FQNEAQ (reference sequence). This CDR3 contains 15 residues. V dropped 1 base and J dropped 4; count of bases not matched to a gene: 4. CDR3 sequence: CASSLVLAGRETQYF. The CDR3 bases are TGTGCCAGCAGCTTAGTTCTAGCGGGACGAGAGACCCAGTACTTC. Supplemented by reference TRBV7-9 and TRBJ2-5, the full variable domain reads DTGVSQNPRHKITKRGQNVTFRCDPISEHNRLYWYRQTLGQGPEFLTYFQNEAQLEKSRLLSDRFSAERPKGSFSTLEIQRTEQGDSAMYLCASSLVLAGRETQYFGPGTRLLVL.

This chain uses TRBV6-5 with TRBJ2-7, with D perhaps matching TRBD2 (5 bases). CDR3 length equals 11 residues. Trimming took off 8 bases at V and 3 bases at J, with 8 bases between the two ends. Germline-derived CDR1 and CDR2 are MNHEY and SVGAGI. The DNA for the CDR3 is TGTGCCAGCCGACGGGGCTACGAGCAGTACTTC. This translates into CASRRGYEQYF.

In DNA, the CDR3 is TGTGCCAGCAGCCCGAAGACAGGGGACGAGCAGTACTTC. It yields the protein CASSPKTGDEQYF. The genes are TRBV7-2 and TRBJ2-7, with TRBD1 matching over 8 bases. In germline, CDR1 is SGHTA, CDR2 FQGNSA. The CDR3 length is 13 residues. The V segment lost 5 bases and the J segment 5 bases; nucleotides outside the gene matches: 5.

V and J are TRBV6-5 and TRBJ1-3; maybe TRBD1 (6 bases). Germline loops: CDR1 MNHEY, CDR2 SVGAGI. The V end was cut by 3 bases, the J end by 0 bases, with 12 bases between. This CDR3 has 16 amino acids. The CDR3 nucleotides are TGTGCCAGCAGTTATGGGGGCCTTAGCTCTGGAAACACCATATATTTT. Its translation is CASSYGGLSSGNTIYF.

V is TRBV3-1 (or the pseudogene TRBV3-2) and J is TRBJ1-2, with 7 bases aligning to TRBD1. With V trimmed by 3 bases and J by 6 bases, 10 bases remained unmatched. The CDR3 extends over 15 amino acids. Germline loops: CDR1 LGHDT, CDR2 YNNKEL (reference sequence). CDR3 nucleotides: TGTGCCAGCAGCCATCCTTTTTTAGGGGGCAATGGCTACACCTTC. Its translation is CASSHPFLGGNGYTF.

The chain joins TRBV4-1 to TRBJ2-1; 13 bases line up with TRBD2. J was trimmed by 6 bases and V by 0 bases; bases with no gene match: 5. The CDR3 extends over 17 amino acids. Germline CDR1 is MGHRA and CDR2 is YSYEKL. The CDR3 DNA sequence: TGCGCCAGCAGCCAAGATTTGACTAGCGGGAGGTCCAATGAGCAGTTCTTC. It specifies CASSQDLTSGRSNEQFF.

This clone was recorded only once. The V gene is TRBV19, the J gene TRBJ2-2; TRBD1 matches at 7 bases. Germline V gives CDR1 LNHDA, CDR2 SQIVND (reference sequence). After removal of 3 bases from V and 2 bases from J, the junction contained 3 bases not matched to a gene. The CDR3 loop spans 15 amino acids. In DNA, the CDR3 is TGTGCCAGTAGTATCGACAGGGTCAACACCGGGGAGCTGTTTTTT. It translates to CASSIDRVNTGELFF.

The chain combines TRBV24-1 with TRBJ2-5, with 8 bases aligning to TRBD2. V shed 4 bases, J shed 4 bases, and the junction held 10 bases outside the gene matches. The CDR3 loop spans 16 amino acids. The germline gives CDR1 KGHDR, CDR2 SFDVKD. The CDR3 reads CATSDPGDRGGETQYF. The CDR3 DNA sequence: TGTGCCACCAGTGACCCCGGGGACCGGGGGGGAGAGACCCAGTACTTC.

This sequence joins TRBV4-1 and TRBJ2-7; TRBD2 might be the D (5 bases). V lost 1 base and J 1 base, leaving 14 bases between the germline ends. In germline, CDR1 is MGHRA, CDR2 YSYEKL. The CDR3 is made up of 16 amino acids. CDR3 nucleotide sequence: TGCGCCAGCAGCCAAGCCCGGACTTTTAAATCCTACGAGCAGTACTTC. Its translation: CASSQARTFKSYEQYF.

The CDR3: CASSTERVGQPQHF. The CDR3 DNA reads TGTGCCAGCAGCACAGAGCGGGTTGGTCAGCCCCAGCATTTT. The chain recombines TRBV7-9 with TRBJ1-5; D gene unclear. The CDR3 runs to 14 residues. Between the trimmed V and J ends, which lost 5 bases and 6 bases, there was a span of 14 bases. Germline lookup yields CDR1 SEHNR and CDR2 FQNEAQ (reference sequence). The variable domain in full, completed from reference TRBV7-9 and TRBJ1-5, reads DTGVSQNPRHKITKRGQNVTFRCDPISEHNRLYWYRQTLGQGPEFLTYFQNEAQLEKSRLLSDRFSAERPKGSFSTLEIQRTEQGDSAMYLCASSTERVGQPQHFGDGTRLSIL.

CDR3 coding DNA: TGTGCCAGCAGCTTTGACCCCCCCGGGAGGCGATACGAGCAGTACTTC. It yields the protein CASSFDPPGRRYEQYF. This chain joins TRBV5-5 and TRBJ2-7, with 7 positions matching TRBD2. This CDR3 region has 16 residues. V shed 2 bases and J 4 bases; nucleotides not matched to a gene: 12. Germline V gene data show CDR1 as SGHKS and CDR2 as YYEKEE (reference sequence).

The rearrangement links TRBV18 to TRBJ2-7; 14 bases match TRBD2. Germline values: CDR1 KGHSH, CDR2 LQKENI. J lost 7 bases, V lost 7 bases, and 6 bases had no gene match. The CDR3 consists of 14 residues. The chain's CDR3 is CASWTGLAGAEQYF. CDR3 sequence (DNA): TGTGCCAGCTGGACGGGACTAGCGGGAGCGGAGCAGTACTTC.

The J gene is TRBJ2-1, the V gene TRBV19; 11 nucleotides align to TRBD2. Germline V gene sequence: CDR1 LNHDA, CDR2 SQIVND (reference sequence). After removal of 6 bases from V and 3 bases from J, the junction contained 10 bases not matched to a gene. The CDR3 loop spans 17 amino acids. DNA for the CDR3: TGTGCCAGTAGCCCTCCCCTGGGACTAGCGGACTACAATGAGCAGTTCTTC. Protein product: CASSPPLGLADYNEQFF.

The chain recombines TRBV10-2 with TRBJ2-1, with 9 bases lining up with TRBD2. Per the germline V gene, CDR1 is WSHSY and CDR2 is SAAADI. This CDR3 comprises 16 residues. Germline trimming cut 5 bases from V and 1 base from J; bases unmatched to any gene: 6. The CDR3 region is CASSILAGSSYNEQFF. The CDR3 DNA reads TGCGCCAGCAGTATTCTAGCGGGATCTTCCTACAATGAGCAGTTCTTC.

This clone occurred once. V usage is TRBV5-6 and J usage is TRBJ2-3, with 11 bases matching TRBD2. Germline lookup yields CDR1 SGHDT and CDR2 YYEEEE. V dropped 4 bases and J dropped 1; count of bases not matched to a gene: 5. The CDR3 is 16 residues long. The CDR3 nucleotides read TGTGCCAGCAGCCCCGGGGGACTAGCGGGCACAGATACGCAGTATTTT. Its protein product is CASSPGGLAGTDTQYF.

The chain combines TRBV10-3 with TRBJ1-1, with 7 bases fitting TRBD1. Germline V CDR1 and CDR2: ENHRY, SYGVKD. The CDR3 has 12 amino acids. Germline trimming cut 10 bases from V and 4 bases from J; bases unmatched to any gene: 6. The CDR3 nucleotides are TGTGCCACGCGAGGGACAGCCACTGAAGCTTTCTTT. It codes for CATRGTATEAFF.

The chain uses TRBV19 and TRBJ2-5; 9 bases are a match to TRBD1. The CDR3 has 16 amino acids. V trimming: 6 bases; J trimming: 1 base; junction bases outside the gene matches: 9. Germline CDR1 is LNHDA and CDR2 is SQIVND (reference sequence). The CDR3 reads CASSQYGTGSQETQYF. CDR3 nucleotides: TGTGCCAGTAGCCAATACGGGACAGGGTCCCAAGAGACCCAGTACTTC.